Detailed here is one T cell receptor beta chain. TCRdb passed the 5' RACE reads through MiXCR, listing each CDR3 protein once. The profile covers 200,000 to 300,000 distinct CDR3 sequences, with 9.4% appearing a single time and roughly a fifth taken by the ten largest. The sample comes from a study of T-cell memory formation after mild COVID-19. Germline CDR1 is KGHSH and CDR2 is LQKENI. J gave up 6 bases and V 3 bases, and 8 bases lay outside the gene matches. This CDR3 is built from 14 residues. The chain employs TRBV18 and TRBJ2-7, with TRBD1 matching 7 bases. What was sequenced was PBMCs or a T cell subset sorted from them (not recorded which). The receptor comes from a man younger than 30 who had mild COVID-19 (a few samples of this study predate the infection). Cell type and time point are not known. In DNA form, the CDR3 reads TGTGCCAGCTCACCGAGGGGGCCAGGCGCCGAGCAGTACTTC. This codes for CASSPRGPGAEQYF.